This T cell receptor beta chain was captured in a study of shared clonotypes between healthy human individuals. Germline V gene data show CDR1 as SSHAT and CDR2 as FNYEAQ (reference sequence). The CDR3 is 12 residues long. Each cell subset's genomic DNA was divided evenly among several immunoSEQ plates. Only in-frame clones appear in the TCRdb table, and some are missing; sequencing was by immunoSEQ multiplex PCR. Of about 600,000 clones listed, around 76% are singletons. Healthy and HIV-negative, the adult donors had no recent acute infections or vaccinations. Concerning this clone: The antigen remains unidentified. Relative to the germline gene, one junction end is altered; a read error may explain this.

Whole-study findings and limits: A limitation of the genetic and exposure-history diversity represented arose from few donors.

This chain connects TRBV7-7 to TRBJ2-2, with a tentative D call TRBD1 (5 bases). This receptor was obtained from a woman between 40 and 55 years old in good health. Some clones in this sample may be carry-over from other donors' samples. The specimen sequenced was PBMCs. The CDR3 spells CASSLGPGELFF. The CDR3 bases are TGTGCTAGCAGCTTGGGGCCCGGGGAGCTGTTTTTT.